Listed here are 5 T cell receptor beta chains from one sample, sequenced in a study of cytomegalovirus exposure and HLA in healthy donors. The PCR had 60 Vbeta and 13 Jbeta primers. Assay used: immunoSEQ multiplex PCR; TCRdb lists only in-frame clones, some missing. The sample holds approximately 100,000 clones; around 77% are singletons and the top ten take approximately 9.9%. Source material: PBMCs. These receptors were collected from a man aged 40-49 years in good health and CMV-seropositive.

The genes are TRBV28 and TRBJ1-1; 7 positions match TRBD1. Germline assignment: CDR1 MDHEN and CDR2 SYDVKM. V was clipped by 2 bases and J by 0 bases; unmatched bases: 3. The CDR3 consists of 15 residues. The CDR3: CASSLRGLLNTEAFF. CDR3 bases: TGTGCCAGCAGTTTAAGGGGGCTCTTGAACACTGAAGCTTTCTTT.

This sequence joins TRBV7-2 and TRBJ2-5; 7 positions agree with TRBD1. The CDR3 has 16 amino acids. Trimming removed 1 base from V and 5 bases from J; junction bases left unmatched: 10. Per germline, CDR1 SGHTA and CDR2 FQGNSA. CDR3 loop: CASSLDRPGGVETQYF. CDR3 sequence (DNA): TGTGCCAGCAGCTTAGATCGGCCAGGGGGTGTGGAGACCCAGTACTTC.

The chain carries TRBV7-2 and TRBJ2-1; 11 positions match TRBD1. CDR1 and CDR2 from the germline V gene are SGHTA and FQGNSA. The V gene end was trimmed by 6 bases and the J gene end by 10 bases; junction bases not matched to a gene: 14. The CDR3 spans 16 residues. The CDR3 loop is CASRQYPGGTGGEQFF. The CDR3 DNA reads TGTGCCAGCAGACAATACCCTGGTGGGACAGGGGGGGAGCAGTTCTTC.

The chain links TRBV4-2 to TRBJ2-3; TRBD2 matches at 11 bases. The CDR3 has 17 amino acids. With 1 base clipped from V and 2 bases from J, the junction kept 5 bases outside the gene matches. Germline lookup yields CDR1 LGHNA and CDR2 YNFKEQ. CDR3 nucleotides: TGTGCCAGCAGCCAAGGGTCTAGCGGGGGGATCACAGATACGCAGTATTTT. Its protein product is CASSQGSSGGITDTQYF.

The chain combines TRBV28 with TRBJ1-1; 8 bases agree with TRBD1. V lost 4 bases to trimming and J lost 10 bases; unmatched junction nucleotides: 11. Germline CDR1 and CDR2: MDHEN and SYDVKM. This CDR3 spans 14 amino acids. The CDR3 reads CASSSEAFDRGAFF. Here the CDR3 DNA reads TGTGCCAGCAGTTCGGAAGCATTCGACAGGGGAGCTTTCTTT. The whole variable domain, filled in from reference TRBV28 and TRBJ1-1, reads DVKVTQSSRYLVKRTGEKVFLECVQDMDHENMFWYRQDPGLGLRLIYFSYDVKMKEKGDIPEGYSVSREKKERFSLILESASTNQTSMYLCASSSEAFDRGAFFGQGTRLTVV.